What follows are 23 T cell receptor beta chains derived from one specimen sequenced in a study of regulatory T cells in long-lasting Graves disease. HTBI primers from iRepertoire and Arm-PCR of CDR3 regions yielded the TCR beta libraries. One entry per CDR3 protein results from TCRdb running MiXCR on the multiplex PCR reads. The sample lists 530,000 or so distinct CDR3 sequences; roughly 15% were seen once. Sample time point: newly diagnosed GD, antithyroid drugs for less than 3 months. The TCR library was made from RNA that had been extracted from PBMCs in TRIzol. This sample also appeared in a second study, on T cells in Graves' hyperthyroidism and ophthalmopathy.

The starting material was peripheral blood mononuclear cells (PBMCs), obtained at new diagnosis, from a patient treated with antithyroid drugs. The receptor set was obtained from a man younger than 35 with Graves disease.

This clonotype was counted at least ten times. The genes are TRBV5-1 and TRBJ1-1; possible D gene TRBD1, 5 bases. The CDR3 loop spans 14 amino acids. The V gene lost 3 bases and the J gene lost 1 base, with 10 bases spanning the gap. CDR1 and CDR2 (germline): SGHRS, YFSETQ. CDR3 in amino acids: CASSYQDKNTEAFF. The CDR3 nucleotides read TGCGCCAGCAGCTACCAGGACAAGAACACTGAAGCTTTCTTT.

This clonotype was observed a few times. The CDR3, as DNA: TGCAGTGCTGCCGGGACTACCTACAATGAGCAGTTCTTC. This encodes CSAAGTTYNEQFF. This chain uses TRBV20-1 with TRBJ2-1; 7 nucleotides agree with TRBD2. The V gene end was trimmed by 5 bases and the J gene end by 2 bases; junction bases not matched to a gene: 3. The CDR3 is 13 amino acids. Germline assignment: CDR1 DFQATT and CDR2 SNEGSKA (reference sequence).

Regarding this clonotype: The junction does not match germline at one end; this may be a read error. V is TRBV7-9 and J is TRBJ2-7; D remains unclear. CDR1 is SEHNR and CDR2 is FQNEAQ in the germline V gene (reference sequence). This CDR3 comprises 16 residues. CDR3 sequence reads: CASTCCAGVGSYEQCF. The CDR3 region has the DNA TGTGCCAGCACTTGCTGCGCAGGAGTGGGTTCCTACGAGCAGTGCTTC. The full variable domain, in which reference TRBV7-9 and TRBJ2-7 provide the parts outside the CDR3, is DTGVSQNPRHKITKRGQNVTFRCDPISEHNRLYWYRQTLGQGPEFLTYFQNEAQLEKSRLLSDRFSAERPKGSFSTLEIQRTEQGDSAMYLCASTCCAGVGSYEQCFGPGTRLTVT.

This rearrangement joins TRBV27 to TRBJ1-5; D gene uncertain. From germline, CDR1 is MNHEY and CDR2 SMNVEV (reference sequence). The CDR3 has 12 residues. Trimming stripped 3 bases from V and 3 bases from J, with 3 bases between. The CDR3: CASSFNNQPQHF. The CDR3 coding sequence is TGTGCCAGCAGTTTTAACAATCAGCCCCAGCATTTT.

This clonotype was seen more than once but under ten times. The CDR3 DNA follows: TGCAGTGCTAGAGATGGGAGCAGCTCCTATAATTCACCCCTCCACTTT. Its protein is CSARDGSSSYNSPLHF. The V call is TRBV20-1, the J call TRBJ1-6, with D uncertain. The V end lost 0 bases, the J end lost 0 bases, and 9 bases lay between the germline ends. CDR3 length: 16 amino acids. Per the germline V gene, CDR1 is DFQATT and CDR2 is SNEGSKA (reference sequence).

There are many counts of this clonotype. The chain's CDR3 is CASSLRGGNTGELFF. The CDR3 DNA follows: TGTGCCAGCAGTTTACGGGGGGGGAACACCGGGGAGCTGTTTTTT. The chain combines TRBV27 with TRBJ2-2, with 8 bases fitting TRBD2. The V segment lost 2 bases and the J segment 1 base; nucleotides outside the gene matches: 0. This CDR3 spans 15 amino acids. Looked up from germline, CDR1 is MNHEY and CDR2 is SMNVEV (reference sequence).

This clonotype appeared many times. CDR3 loop: CATSRGLVQHYNEQFF. The CDR3 bases are TGTGCCACCAGCAGAGGACTGGTCCAACATTACAATGAGCAGTTCTTC. V gene TRBV15 combines with J gene TRBJ2-1; D gene ambiguous. V was trimmed by 1 base and J by 4 bases, leaving 14 bases between them. This CDR3 comprises 16 residues. The germline CDR1 and CDR2 sequences are LNHNV and YYDKDF (reference sequence). The full variable domain, rest sourced from reference TRBV15 and TRBJ2-1, is DAMVIQNPRYQVTQFGKPVTLSCSQTLNHNVMYWYQQKSSQAPKLLFHYYDKDFNNEADTPDNFQSRRPNTSFCFLDIRSPGLGDTAMYLCATSRGLVQHYNEQFFGPGTRLTVL.

This clonotype was observed a handful of times. Sequence at one end of the junction differs from germline and may be a read error. The gene calls are TRBV4-1 and TRBJ2-1, with D possibly TRBD2 on 6 matching bases. Germline V gives CDR1 MGHRA, CDR2 YSYEKL. The CDR3 is 14 residues long. In DNA form, the CDR3 reads TGCGCCAGCAGTCAAGCGGGCAGGTACAATGAGCAGTTCTTC. Its protein product is CASSQAGRYNEQFF.

Many counts were recorded for this clonotype. The rearrangement links TRBV28 to TRBJ1-1; no reliable D call. The germline CDR1 and CDR2 sequences are MDHEN and SYDVKM. V gave up 6 bases and J gave up 4 bases, with 9 bases separating them. The CDR3 is 12 residues long. The CDR3 DNA follows: TGTGCCAGCAGGACAACGGGCACTGAAGCTTTCTTT. Amino acids: CASRTTGTEAFF.

This clonotype was picked up many times. The chain has TRBV10-3 and TRBJ1-3; D unclear. This CDR3 has 18 residues. Trimming removed 0 bases from V and 0 bases from J, with 15 bases in between. Germline V gives CDR1 ENHRY, CDR2 SYGVKD. For the CDR3, the DNA is TGTGCCATCAGTGAGTCCGCCGGGCCGGACCTCTCTGGAAACACCATATATTTT. This sequence encodes CAISESAGPDLSGNTIYF.

This clonotype was observed at least ten times. This chain uses TRBV28 with TRBJ2-1; a weak D match, TRBD1 (6 bases). The V gene lost 3 bases and the J gene lost 5 bases, with 14 bases spanning the gap. The CDR3 runs 15 residues. Germline V CDR1 and CDR2: MDHEN, SYDVKM. This CDR3 reads CASSFFGQTHNEQFF. The CDR3 DNA reads TGTGCCAGCAGTTTCTTCGGACAGACCCACAATGAGCAGTTCTTC.

The table lists this clonotype with a few counts. V and J are TRBV13 and TRBJ2-1; D uncertain. Germline V gives CDR1 PRHDT, CDR2 FYEKMQ (reference sequence). The CDR3 is made up of 14 amino acids. V was shortened by 4 bases and J by 7 bases, with 14 bases between the two germline ends. The CDR3 region has the DNA TGTGCCAGCAGCTGGACCTGGCTACCGAATGAGCAGTTCTTC. Its protein is CASSWTWLPNEQFF.

Turning to this clonotype: The junction departs from the called germline gene at one end, perhaps through a read error. CDR3 DNA: TGTGCCAGCAGCGTAGGTCGGCAGGCGGATCAGCCCCAGCATTTT. Translating gives CASSVGRQADQPQHF. V gene TRBV13 combines with J gene TRBJ1-5; D is undetermined. The CDR3 runs 15 residues. Germline lookup yields CDR1 PRHDT and CDR2 FYEKMQ (reference sequence). Filled out from reference TRBV13 and TRBJ1-5, the complete variable domain reads AAGVIQSPRHLIKEKRETATLKCYPIPRHDTVYWYQQGPGQDPQFLISFYEKMQSDKGSIPDRFSAQQFSDYHSELNMSSLELGDSALYFCASSVGRQADQPQHFGDGTRLSIL.

The chain joins TRBV5-1 to TRBJ2-5, with TRBD2 matching over 8 bases. Looked up from germline, CDR1 is SGHRS and CDR2 is YFSETQ. V lost 4 bases to trimming and J lost 1 base; unmatched junction nucleotides: 15. The CDR3 runs 18 residues. This chain's CDR3 is CASSSGTGRALAQETQYF. The CDR3 bases are TGCGCCAGCAGCAGTGGGACCGGGAGGGCCCTAGCCCAAGAGACCCAGTACTTC. The complete variable domain, with remaining parts taken from reference TRBV5-1 and TRBJ2-5, reads KAGVTQTPRYLIKTRGQQVTLSCSPISGHRSVSWYQQTPGQGLQFLFEYFSETQRNKGNFPGRFSGRQFSNSRSEMNVSTLELGDSALYLCASSSGTGRALAQETQYFGPGTRLLVL.

This chain uses TRBV7-9 with TRBJ2-1; 14 nucleotides agree with TRBD2. This CDR3 comprises 15 residues. Trimming cost V 6 bases and J 7 bases; bases outside gene matches: 5. The germline V gene encodes CDR1 SEHNR and CDR2 FQNEAQ (reference sequence). The CDR3 loop reads CASRAGTSGRNEQFF. DNA of the CDR3: TGTGCCAGCAGGGCCGGGACTAGCGGGAGAAATGAGCAGTTCTTC. The full variable domain, in which reference TRBV7-9 and TRBJ2-1 provide the parts outside the CDR3, is DTGVSQNPRHKITKRGQNVTFRCDPISEHNRLYWYRQTLGQGPEFLTYFQNEAQLEKSRLLSDRFSAERPKGSFSTLEIQRTEQGDSAMYLCASRAGTSGRNEQFFGPGTRLTVL.

This clonotype was picked up many times. The chain links TRBV3-1 to TRBJ2-3; D uncertain. Germline V CDR1 and CDR2: LGHDT, YNNKEL (reference sequence). Trimming shortened V by 3 bases and J by 0 bases, and 13 bases separated the two germline ends. The CDR3 has 16 residues. The chain's CDR3 is CASSHEPGLSTDTQYF. DNA for the CDR3: TGTGCCAGCAGCCACGAACCGGGCCTTAGCACAGATACGCAGTATTTT.

As regards this clonotype: This sequence may be a read error, since a much larger clone differs from it by one base. A read error is likely, as this CDR3 ends without the conserved phenylalanine or tryptophan. V is TRBV7-9 and J is TRBJ2-1, with no clear D. The CDR3 totals 14 residues. V lost 5 bases and J 4 bases, leaving 12 bases between the germline ends. Germline V gene lookup returns CDR1 SEHNR and CDR2 FQNEAQ (reference sequence). CDR3 in DNA: TGTGCCAGCAGCCCCGTAGGGCCTTACAATGAGCAGTTCTTA. Amino acids: CASSPVGPYNEQFL.

This clonotype was counted ten times or more. The chain combines TRBV27 with TRBJ2-3, with TRBD1 matching 8 bases. V shed 3 bases and J 4 bases; nucleotides not matched to a gene: 3. Germline CDR1 MNHEY, CDR2 SMNVEV (reference sequence). This CDR3 region has 14 residues. CDR3 sequence reads: CASSLGTGSDTQYF. The CDR3 DNA follows: TGTGCCAGCAGTTTGGGGACAGGATCAGATACGCAGTATTTT.

The rearrangement joins TRBV6-1 to TRBJ1-1, with a tentative D call TRBD1 (6 bases). V lost 5 bases, J lost 3 bases, and 19 bases lay in between. This CDR3 is 16 amino acids long. Germline V gene data show CDR1 as MNHNS and CDR2 as SASEGT. The CDR3 bases are TGTGCCAGCAGTCAACCCCTAGGGGGATGGCACACTGAAGCTTTCTTT. As protein: CASSQPLGGWHTEAFF.

This clonotype came up a few times. The chain couples TRBV25-1 to TRBJ2-2, with D possibly being TRBD1 (6 bases). Trimming pared 6 bases from V and 5 bases from J, leaving 19 bases between. Per the germline V gene, CDR1 is MGHDK and CDR2 is SYGVNS. The CDR3 is 16 amino acids. The CDR3 reads CASSKGQSRMTGELFF. For the CDR3, the DNA is TGTGCCAGCAGCAAGGGACAATCGCGGATGACCGGGGAGCTGTTTTTT.

This clonotype was seen a few times. The CDR3: CSAPRLAGGLRNNEQFF. The CDR3 coding sequence is TGCAGTGCTCCACGACTAGCGGGAGGGCTACGGAACAATGAGCAGTTCTTC. The V call is TRBV20-1, the J call TRBJ2-1, with TRBD2 matching over 14 bases. The trim removed 5 bases at V and 5 bases at J, leaving 11 bases unmatched. The CDR3 consists of 17 residues. Germline loops: CDR1 DFQATT, CDR2 SNEGSKA (reference sequence).

This sequence joins TRBV7-2 and TRBJ2-7; 11 bases match TRBD1. The CDR3 consists of 16 residues. Germline CDR1 is SGHTA and CDR2 is FQGNSA. V lost 5 bases, J lost 4 bases, and 10 bases stayed unmatched. The CDR3 nucleotides read TGTGCCAGCAGCCAGGATGCCGGGACAGGGGGTTACGAGCAGTACTTC. Amino acid sequence: CASSQDAGTGGYEQYF.

The rearrangement links TRBV11-3 to TRBJ2-2, with TRBD1 matching 11 bases. Germline V gene data show CDR1 as SGHNT and CDR2 as YENEEA. The CDR3 runs 17 residues. V dropped 5 bases and J dropped 2; count of bases not matched to a gene: 7. Here the CDR3 DNA reads TGTGCCAGCAGCCCTCGGACAGGGGGCTATAACACCGGGGAGCTGTTTTTT. Its translation is CASSPRTGGYNTGELFF.